The 4 T cell receptor beta chains below were found in one sample sequenced in a study of blood T cells in healthy people across ages (dated by TCRdb to the mid-2010s). Libraries were built with 5' RACE. Sequencing relied on an Illumina HiSeq 2500. A second about 6 to 11 cycle PCR used a sample-barcoded 5' primer and a J-beta primer mix. In TCRdb, the public reads were trimmed at Q25 with fastp and aligned with MiXCR, with productive beta chains retained. Each CDR3 protein appears once, grouped with its most common genes and DNA. The sample contains roughly 2 million distinct CDR3 sequences, 49% of them found a single time. The leading ten clones occupy over 2% of the sample. The source material was blood. The receptor set was obtained from a woman in her forties in good health.

This clonotype was detected only once. The chain uses TRBV13 and TRBJ2-1; D is possibly TRBD2 (6 bases). V was clipped by 7 bases and J by 10 bases, with 17 bases between them. Germline V gives CDR1 PRHDT, CDR2 FYEKMQ (reference sequence). The CDR3 consists of 13 residues. Here the CDR3 reads CASIGDSSEEQFF. The CDR3 DNA sequence: TGTGCCAGCATCGGGGACTCCTCAGAAGAGCAGTTCTTC.

This chain joins TRBV6-5 and TRBJ2-7; a possible D gene is TRBD1 (6 bases). Deletions cut 4 bases from V and 2 bases from J, with 18 bases between. This CDR3 is 16 amino acids long. The germline CDR1 and CDR2 sequences are MNHEY and SVGAGI. The CDR3 DNA sequence: TGTGCCAGCAGTTCGAGGGAAAGGGGGTCTCCCTACGAGCAGTACTTC. Translating it yields CASSSRERGSPYEQYF.

The rearrangement joins TRBV5-1 to TRBJ1-6, with D possibly TRBD1 on 5 matching bases. With 3 bases removed from V and 8 bases from J, the gap between germline ends came to 12 bases. The length of the CDR3 is 14 residues. CDR1 SGHRS and CDR2 YFSETQ come from the germline V gene. The chain's CDR3 is CASSWDLRDSPLHF. The CDR3 bases are TGCGCCAGCAGCTGGGACTTAAGGGATTCACCCCTCCACTTT.

V and J are TRBV13 and TRBJ2-7, with D possibly being TRBD1 (6 bases). Looked up from germline, CDR1 is PRHDT and CDR2 is FYEKMQ (reference sequence). V lost 6 bases, J lost 2 bases, and 26 bases lay in between. The CDR3 extends over 18 amino acids. As DNA, the CDR3 is TGTGCCAGCAGTCCAAAAAGGTTCTCCGGGACACTGACCTACGAGCAGTACTTC. Translated: CASSPKRFSGTLTYEQYF. The full variable domain, in which reference TRBV13 and TRBJ2-7 provide the parts outside the CDR3, is AAGVIQSPRHLIKEKRETATLKCYPIPRHDTVYWYQQGPGQDPQFLISFYEKMQSDKGSIPDRFSAQQFSDYHSELNMSSLELGDSALYFCASSPKRFSGTLTYEQYFGPGTRLTVT.